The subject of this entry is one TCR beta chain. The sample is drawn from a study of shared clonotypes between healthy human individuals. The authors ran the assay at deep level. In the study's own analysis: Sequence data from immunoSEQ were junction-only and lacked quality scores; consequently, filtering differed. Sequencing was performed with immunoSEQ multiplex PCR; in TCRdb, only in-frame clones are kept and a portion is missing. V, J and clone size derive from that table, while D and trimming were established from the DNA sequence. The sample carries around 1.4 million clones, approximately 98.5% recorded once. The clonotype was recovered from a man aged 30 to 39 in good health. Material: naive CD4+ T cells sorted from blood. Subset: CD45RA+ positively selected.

CDR3 region: CASSLLEGLSYEQYF. CDR3 DNA: TGCGCCAGCAGCTTACTAGAAGGATTGAGCTACGAGCAGTACTTC. This chain connects TRBV5-1 to TRBJ2-7, with D tentatively TRBD2 (5 bases). The length of the CDR3 is 15 residues. Germline V gene sequence: CDR1 SGHRS, CDR2 YFSETQ. Trimming left V 2 bases short and J 3 bases short, with 15 bases between.